These 19 T cell receptor beta chains were all obtained from the same sample, sequenced in a study of T cell responses to AZD1222 COVID-19 vaccine. TCRdb's table, derived via immunoSEQ multiplex PCR, lists solely in-frame clones and lacks some. The repertoire holds about 130,000 clones, with more than 70% as singletons. The sequencing used peripheral blood, collected on day 0 of AZD1222 vaccination. The receptor set was obtained from an adult in good health.

The rearrangement uses TRBV5-1 and TRBJ2-3; D is undetermined. The CDR3 sequence is 15 residues long. Trimming left V 0 bases short and J 2 bases short, with 10 bases between. Germline CDR1 and CDR2: SGHRS and YFSETQ. CDR3: CASSLETRVTDTQYF. In DNA, the CDR3 is TGCGCCAGCAGCTTGGAAACCCGAGTCACAGATACGCAGTATTTT.

V is TRBV6-5 and J is TRBJ2-7; D gene uncertain. V gave up 0 bases and J gave up 2 bases, with 11 bases separating them. The CDR3 sequence is 15 residues long. The germline V gene encodes CDR1 MNHEY and CDR2 SVGAGI. The CDR3 sequence is CASSYSADSPYEQYF. The CDR3 region has the DNA TGTGCCAGCAGTTACTCCGCAGACTCTCCCTACGAGCAGTACTTC.

By share of the sample, this clone is medium-sized. The chain joins TRBV9 to TRBJ2-2, with 8 bases identical to TRBD2. The germline V gene has CDR1 SGDLS and CDR2 YYNGEE. The CDR3 has 20 amino acids. Trimming took 6 bases from V and 4 from J; bases not matched to a gene: 23. The CDR3: CASTKRPRAGAGGSTGELFF. CDR3 bases: TGTGCCAGCACTAAAAGACCCCGAGCGGGGGCGGGGGGTAGCACCGGGGAGCTGTTTTTT. The variable domain in full, completed from reference TRBV9 and TRBJ2-2, reads DSGVTQTPKHLITATGQRVTLRCSPRSGDLSVYWYQQSLDQGLQFLIQYYNGEERAKGNILERFSAQQFPDLHSELNLSSLELGDSALYFCASTKRPRAGAGGSTGELFFGEGSRLTVL.

This chain joins TRBV21-1 and TRBJ1-2. TRBV21-1 is reported as a pseudogene. The CDR3 runs 13 residues. This CDR3 reads CASSLPPRYGYTF. The DNA for the CDR3 is TGTGCCAGCAGCCTCCCCCCGAGGTATGGCTACACCTTC.

V gene TRBV2 combines with J gene TRBJ1-2, with TRBD1 as a possible D gene (5 bases). The CDR3 extends over 15 amino acids. The V end was cut by 3 bases, the J end by 6 bases, with 17 bases between. CDR1 is SNHLY, CDR2 FYNNEI, per germline. As DNA, the CDR3 is TGTGCCAGCAGTGATTGGGGCACTGGAACTGATGGCTACACCTTC. This codes for CASSDWGTGTDGYTF.

V gene TRBV11-1 combines with J gene TRBJ2-5; 10 bases are a match to TRBD2. With 1 base clipped from V and 4 bases from J, the junction kept 6 bases outside the gene matches. Germline CDR1 is SGHAT and CDR2 is FQDESV (reference sequence). CDR3 size: 16 residues. For the CDR3, the DNA is TGTGCCAGCAGCTTAGTCCAGCGGGGGGGCGGAGAGACCCAGTACTTC. Translating gives CASSLVQRGGGETQYF.

CDR3 sequence reads: CASRTGGTDTQYF. The CDR3 coding sequence is TGTGCCAGCCGGACAGGGGGCACAGATACGCAGTATTTT. V gene TRBV5-4 combines with J gene TRBJ2-3; 9 bases map to TRBD1. The germline V gene has CDR1 SGHNT and CDR2 YYREEE (reference sequence). The length of the CDR3 is 13 residues. V trimming: 7 bases; J trimming: 1 base; junction bases outside the gene matches: 1. Complete variable domain (other parts from reference TRBV5-4 and TRBJ2-3): ETGVTQSPTHLIKTRGQQVTLRCSSQSGHNTVSWYQQALGQGPQFIFQYYREEENGRGNFPPRFSGLQFPNYSSELNVNALELDDSALYLCASRTGGTDTQYFGPGTRLTVL.

V is TRBV19 and J is TRBJ2-7; 10 nucleotides agree with TRBD2. This CDR3 is 14 amino acids long. Trimming at V came to 7 bases and at J to 0 bases, leaving 3 bases not matched to a gene. Germline V CDR1 and CDR2: LNHDA, SQIVND (reference sequence). The DNA for the CDR3 is TGTGCCAGTACCTCTAGCGGGAGCTCCTACGAGCAGTACTTC. Translated: CASTSSGSSYEQYF.

CDR3 residues: CASSLDLAGEQFF. The CDR3 DNA reads TGCGCCAGCAGCTTGGATCTAGCGGGGGAGCAGTTCTTC. The chain couples TRBV5-1 to TRBJ2-1; 9 bases align to TRBD2. In germline, CDR1 is SGHRS, CDR2 YFSETQ. With 0 bases clipped from V and 10 bases from J, the junction kept 2 bases outside the gene matches. CDR3 length equals 13 residues.

The V gene is TRBV29-1, the J gene TRBJ1-2; no definite D call. The CDR3 runs 12 residues. Germline assignment: CDR1 SQVTM and CDR2 ANQGSEA. V lost 3 bases and J 2 bases, leaving 7 bases between the germline ends. The CDR3 protein is CSVDSQNYGYTF. In DNA, the CDR3 is TGCAGCGTTGATAGCCAGAACTATGGCTACACCTTC. Full variable domain (rest looked up from reference TRBV29-1 and TRBJ1-2): SAVISQKPSRDICQRGTSLTIQCQVDSQVTMMFWYRQQPGQSLTLIATANQGSEATYESGFVIDKFPISRPNLTFSTLTVSNMSPEDSSIYLCSVDSQNYGYTFGSGTRLTVV.

The chain joins TRBV11-2 to TRBJ2-1; weak D call: TRBD2 (5 bases). V gave up 5 bases and J gave up 0 bases, with 11 bases separating them. The CDR3 consists of 15 residues. Looked up from germline, CDR1 is SGHAT and CDR2 is FQNNGV. The CDR3 sequence: CASSTASPSYNEQFF. The CDR3 DNA follows: TGTGCCAGCAGCACAGCTAGCCCCTCCTACAATGAGCAGTTCTTC.

V is TRBV7-2 and J is TRBJ2-2; no firm D call. Germline V gene lookup returns CDR1 SGHTA and CDR2 FQGNSA. The V gene lost 2 bases and the J gene lost 0 bases, with 13 bases spanning the gap. The CDR3 spans 17 residues. CDR3 nucleotide sequence: TGTGCCAGCAGCTTAAGGCTAATCGGGCCGAACACCGGGGAGCTGTTTTTT. This encodes CASSLRLIGPNTGELFF.

This clone came up once. J is TRBJ1-6 and V is TRBV5-6; perhaps TRBD1 as D (5 bases). Germline V CDR1 and CDR2: SGHDT, YYEEEE. The CDR3 extends over 14 amino acids. The V end lost 1 base, the J end lost 9 bases, and 11 bases lay between the germline ends. CDR3: CASSLQDRGSPLHF. CDR3 nucleotide sequence: TGTGCCAGCAGCTTGCAGGATAGGGGTTCACCCCTCCACTTT.

This rearrangement joins TRBV9 to TRBJ2-1; 10 bases are a match to TRBD1. V was pared by 0 bases and J by 6 bases, with 3 bases of the junction left unmatched. Germline-derived CDR1 and CDR2 are SGDLS and YYNGEE. CDR3 length equals 15 residues. The CDR3 DNA reads TGTGCCAGCAGCGTAGGGACAGGGGGTGGCAATGAGCAGTTCTTC. Translating gives CASSVGTGGGNEQFF. The whole variable domain, remainder taken from reference TRBV9 and TRBJ2-1, is DSGVTQTPKHLITATGQRVTLRCSPRSGDLSVYWYQQSLDQGLQFLIQYYNGEERAKGNILERFSAQQFPDLHSELNLSSLELGDSALYFCASSVGTGGGNEQFFGPGTRLTVL.

The CDR3 loop is CASSEASGPGNTIYF. The CDR3 DNA reads as TGTGCCAGCAGTGAAGCGTCCGGGCCCGGAAACACCATATATTTT. The chain uses TRBV6-1 and TRBJ1-3; no definite D call. Germline CDR1 is MNHNS and CDR2 is SASEGT. The CDR3 consists of 15 residues. The V and J ends lost 0 bases and 4 bases respectively, with 10 bases between them.

The chain combines TRBV11-2 with TRBJ2-1; D possibly corresponds to TRBD2 (6 bases). Trimming took 2 bases from V and 5 from J, leaving 13 bases between them. CDR1 is SGHAT and CDR2 is FQNNGV in the germline V gene. This CDR3 is 15 amino acids long. The CDR3 DNA reads as TGTGCCAGCAGCTTACCCGGGGAGGTAGACAATGAGCAGTTCTTC. Its translation is CASSLPGEVDNEQFF.

This clone was found once. The V call is TRBV2, the J call TRBJ2-7; 8 nucleotides align to TRBD1. The germline gives CDR1 SNHLY, CDR2 FYNNEI. The V gene end was trimmed by 0 bases and the J gene end by 4 bases; junction bases not matched to a gene: 5. The CDR3 runs to 15 residues. DNA of the CDR3: TGTGCCAGCAGTGAAGCGGCAGGGGGCTCTTACGAGCAGTACTTC. It yields the protein CASSEAAGGSYEQYF.

The chain recombines TRBV9 with TRBJ2-7; the D is unclear. Germline V gives CDR1 SGDLS, CDR2 YYNGEE. The CDR3 has 13 residues. Trimming stripped 0 bases from V and 4 bases from J, with 8 bases between. The CDR3 loop is CASSVVPIYEQYF. CDR3 sequence (DNA): TGTGCCAGCAGCGTAGTTCCAATATACGAGCAGTACTTC.

The chain combines TRBV5-1 with TRBJ2-2; 11 bases line up with TRBD2. V shed 0 bases, J shed 4 bases, and the junction held 5 bases outside the gene matches. The CDR3 loop spans 17 amino acids. Looked up from germline, CDR1 is SGHRS and CDR2 is YFSETQ. CDR3 DNA: TGCGCCAGCAGCTTGGCGGGGACTAGCGGTCGCACCGGGGAGCTGTTTTTT. Its protein product is CASSLAGTSGRTGELFF.